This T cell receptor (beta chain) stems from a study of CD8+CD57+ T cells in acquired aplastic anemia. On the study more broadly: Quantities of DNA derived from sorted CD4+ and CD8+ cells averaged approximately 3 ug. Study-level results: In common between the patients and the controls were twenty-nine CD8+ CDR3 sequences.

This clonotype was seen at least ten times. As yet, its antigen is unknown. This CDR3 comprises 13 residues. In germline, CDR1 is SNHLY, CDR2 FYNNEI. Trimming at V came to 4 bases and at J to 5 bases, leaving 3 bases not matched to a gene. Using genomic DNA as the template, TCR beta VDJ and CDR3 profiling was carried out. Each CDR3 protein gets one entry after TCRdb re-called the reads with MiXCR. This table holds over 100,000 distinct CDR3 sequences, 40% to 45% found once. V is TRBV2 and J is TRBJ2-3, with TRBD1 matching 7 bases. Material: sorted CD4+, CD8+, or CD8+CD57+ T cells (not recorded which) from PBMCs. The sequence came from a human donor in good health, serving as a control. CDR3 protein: CASSVNRGDTQYF. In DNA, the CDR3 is TGTGCCAGCAGTGTTAACAGGGGAGATACGCAGTATTTT.